This is a list of T cell receptor beta chains from one sample in a study of CD8 T cells in Susac syndrome. TCRdb ran MiXCR on the immunoSEQ multiplex PCR reads and lists one entry per CDR3 protein. Among a few hundred thousand distinct CDR3 sequences listed, approximately 95% were seen once. Sequenced input: CD4+ T cells from PBMCs. Every receptor here comes from a human donor with multiple sclerosis. Both conserved end residues are part of each CDR3. Fields, in order: D gene, CDR3 length, V gene, J gene, clone size, CDR3 DNA, CDR3 protein. A D gene is named only where the DNA matches it firmly. Some rows mark clone size as missing; the rest say once, few, many or name a class of expanded clone.

TRBD1	13	TRBV20-1	TRBJ2-3	.	TGCAGTGCCGGACAGGGGTACACAGATACGCAGTATTTT	CSAGQGYTDTQYF
TRBD1	20	TRBV9	TRBJ2-2	.	TGTGCCAGCAGCCCCCCCGCGAGATTTTCGGGGACAGTCAACACCGGGGAGCTGTTTTTT	CASSPPARFSGTVNTGELFF
TRBD1	14	TRBV20-1	TRBJ1-5	.	TGCAGTGCTCTCCCAGGGGGGAGCAATCAGCCCCAGCATTTT	CSALPGGSNQPQHF
TRBD1	15	TRBV3-1	TRBJ1-2	.	TGTGCCAGCAGCCCTCGGACAGGGAGTAACTATGGCTACACCTTC	CASSPRTGSNYGYTF
.	12	TRBV3-1	TRBJ1-1	.	TGTGCCAGCAGCCTCAGGTTCACTGAAGCTTTCTTT	CASSLRFTEAFF
.	14	TRBV9	TRBJ2-1	.	TGTGCCAGCAGCGGGACTTTGGAGTACAATGAGCAGTTCTTC	CASSGTLEYNEQFF
.	14	TRBV7-3	TRBJ1-2	.	TGTGCCAGCAGCCCCGGACACGCCGCAAATGGCTACACCTTC	CASSPGHAANGYTF
TRBD1	14	TRBV12-5	TRBJ1-2	once	TGTGCTAGTGGCTGGGACAGGTCTAACTATGGCTACACCTTC	CASGWDRSNYGYTF
TRBD1	15	TRBV18	TRBJ2-7	.	TGTGCCAGCTCACCCCGGACAGGGTACTCCTACGAGCAGTACTTC	CASSPRTGYSYEQYF
.	14	TRBV12-5	TRBJ1-5	.	TGTGCTAGTGAGGGTTTGGGAGGCAATCAGCCCCAGCATTTT	CASEGLGGNQPQHF
TRBD1	14	TRBV5-4	TRBJ1-2	.	TGTGCCAGCAGCTTGGGGGGGACAGGCTATGGCTACACCTTC	CASSLGGTGYGYTF
.	14	TRBV5-4	TRBJ2-5	.	TGTGCCAGCAGCCCCCGGCTTGACCAAGAGACCCAGTACTTC	CASSPRLDQETQYF
TRBD2	13	TRBV20-1	TRBJ2-7	.	TGCAGTGCTAGACGGCGGGAGCTTTACGAGCAGTACTTC	CSARRRELYEQYF
.	14	TRBV3-1	TRBJ1-1	.	TGTGCCAGCAGCCAAGCGGGGGAAGTTACTGAAGCTTTCTTT	CASSQAGEVTEAFF
.	16	TRBV5-1	TRBJ2-1	.	TGCGCCAGCAGCTTGAGGCTCAGGGGATCGGTAAATGAGCAGTTCTTC	CASSLRLRGSVNEQFF
.	12	TRBV6-5	TRBJ2-1	.	TGTGCCAGCACCCCCCCGGAGGGTCAGCAGTTCTTC	CASTPPEGQQFF
TRBD2	15	TRBV7-3	TRBJ2-5	.	TGTGCCAGCAGCCCACTAGCGGGGGCCTCCGAGACCCAGTACTTC	CASSPLAGASETQYF
.	14	TRBV29-1	TRBJ1-1	.	TGCAGCGTTGAGCTACAGGGAGGGAGCACTGAAGCTTTCTTT	CSVELQGGSTEAFF
.	14	TRBV20-1	TRBJ2-1	.	TGCAGTGCTAGGGTCGGTTTCTCCTACAATGAGCAGTTCTTC	CSARVGFSYNEQFF
TRBD1	15	TRBV7-9	TRBJ1-4	.	TGTGCCAGCAGCCGATGGGACAGCATCCAGGAAAAACTGTTTTTT	CASSRWDSIQEKLFF
TRBD2	15	TRBV7-9	TRBJ2-5	.	TGTGCCAGCAGCTCTAGCGGGGGGTTGAGTGAGACCCAGTACTTC	CASSSSGGLSETQYF
TRBD2	15	TRBV2	TRBJ2-5	.	TGTGCCAGCAGTGAGGAAGCGGGGGGCGAAGAGACCCAGTACTTC	CASSEEAGGEETQYF
.	13	TRBV10-3	TRBJ1-2	.	TGTGCCATCAGTGAAGAACTGATCTATGGCTACACCTTC	CAISEELIYGYTF
.	12	TRBV30	TRBJ2-5	.	TGTGCCTGGAGTGGGGGCTGGGAGACCCAGTACTTC	CAWSGGWETQYF
TRBD2	16	TRBV4-1	TRBJ2-5	.	TGCGCCAGCAGCCAAAGGTTAGCGGGGCCTCAAGAGACCCAGTACTTC	CASSQRLAGPQETQYF
TRBD1	12	TRBV30	TRBJ2-7	.	TGTGCCTGGAAAGGGGGCCAATACGAGCAGTACTTC	CAWKGGQYEQYF
.	14	TRBV12-3/TRBV12-4	TRBJ2-7	.	TGTGCCAGCAGTTTAGAGGCCATTGCTAGTGAGCAGTACTTC	CASSLEAIASEQYF
TRBD1	21	TRBV23-1	TRBJ2-1	.	TGCGCCAGCAGTCCGACGGCCGAGACAGGGGGCCCTCTTAGCTCCTACAATGAGCAGTTCTTC	CASSPTAETGGPLSSYNEQFF
.	14	TRBV9	TRBJ2-5	.	TGTGCCAGCAGCGTAGGGGTCAGCATAGAGACCCAGTACTTC	CASSVGVSIETQYF
.	15	TRBV2	TRBJ1-2	.	TGTGCCAGCAGCCCCCCCGGGACACCAGGGAATGGCTACACCTTC	CASSPPGTPGNGYTF
.	14	TRBV6-4	TRBJ1-1	.	TGTGCCAACTATCTACAGGGAGAGAGCGCTGAAGCTTTCTTT	CANYLQGESAEAFF
.	14	TRBV11-2	TRBJ1-1	.	TGTGCCAGCAGCTTCCAGCCCAAAAACACTGAAGCTTTCTTT	CASSFQPKNTEAFF
.	15	TRBV15	TRBJ2-5	once	TGTGCCACCAGCAGAGATCGATCAGGGGAAGAGACCCAGTACTTC	CATSRDRSGEETQYF
.	14	TRBV3-1	TRBJ1-1	.	TGTGCCAGCAGCCAACTCGGAGCTAACACTGAAGCTTTCTTT	CASSQLGANTEAFF
TRBD1	14	TRBV27	TRBJ2-3	.	TGTGCCAGCAGTCCGACAGGGGGCAGGGATACGCAGTATTTT	CASSPTGGRDTQYF
.	14	TRBV4-2	TRBJ1-2	.	TGTGCCAGCACCCCGATGGACATGTCCTATGGCTACACCTTC	CASTPMDMSYGYTF
.	13	TRBV20-1	TRBJ1-4	.	TGCAGTGCTAGGCGGCAGGGGCTGGAAAAACTGTTTTTT	CSARRQGLEKLFF
TRBD1	16	TRBV24-1	TRBJ1-5	.	TGTGCCACACTCCCCGGGACAGGTAATAGCAATCAGCCCCAGCATTTT	CATLPGTGNSNQPQHF
TRBD1	13	TRBV20-1	TRBJ1-5	.	TGCAGTGCTACTGGGGGACAGCATCAGCCCCAGCATTTT	CSATGGQHQPQHF
TRBD1	15	TRBV24-1	TRBJ2-1	.	TGTGCCACCAGTGATTCGACGGGACAGCACAATGAGCAGTTCTTC	CATSDSTGQHNEQFF
.	16	TRBV5-1	TRBJ2-7	.	TGCGCCAGCAGCTTGGGTAGCTCCACGAGCTCCTACGAGCAGTACTTC	CASSLGSSTSSYEQYF
.	11	TRBV6-1	TRBJ2-3	.	TGTGCCAGCCAGAAGTTGGATACGCAGTATTTT	CASQKLDTQYF
TRBD2	16	TRBV4-1	TRBJ2-2	.	TGCGCCAGCAGCCAAGAGTGGCGGGGGGCCTCCGGGGAGCTGTTTTTT	CASSQEWRGASGELFF
TRBD2	14	TRBV30	TRBJ2-3	.	TGTGCCTGTGAACGGGGGGGGAGCACAGATACGCAGTATTTT	CACERGGSTDTQYF
.	14	TRBV20-1	TRBJ2-5	.	TGCAGTGCTAGAGTCCTGGGGAGAGTAGAGACCCAGTACTTC	CSARVLGRVETQYF
TRBD2	15	TRBV20-1	TRBJ2-1	once	TGCAGTGCAACCGGACTAGCGGGGGGACTTAATGAGCAGTTCTTC	CSATGLAGGLNEQFF
TRBD2	13	TRBV20-1	TRBJ2-3	.	TGCAGTGCTACCAACCCTGGGAGGGGTACGCAGTATTTT	CSATNPGRGTQYF
TRBD1	14	TRBV7-9	TRBJ1-2	.	TGTGCCAGCAGCTGGCAGGGGGACCTGCCGGACTACACCTTC	CASSWQGDLPDYTF
TRBD1	13	TRBV25-1	TRBJ2-1	.	TGTGCCGTCGTTGGGGACAGATACAATGAGCAGTTCTTC	CAVVGDRYNEQFF
.	13	TRBV12-3/TRBV12-4	TRBJ2-5	.	TGTGCCAGCAGTTTTCGCGGACAAGAGACCCAGTACTTC	CASSFRGQETQYF
.	11	TRBV30	TRBJ2-7	.	TGTGCCTGGAGTGTAGTGAGGGAGCAGTACTTC	CAWSVVREQYF
.	16	TRBV9	TRBJ2-1	.	TGTGCCAGCAGCGCCATACTAGAGGATTCCTACAATGAGCAGTTCTTC	CASSAILEDSYNEQFF
TRBD1	15	TRBV27	TRBJ2-7	.	TGTGCCAGCAGTCGACAGGGGGACGCCTCCTACGAGCAGTACTTC	CASSRQGDASYEQYF
.	13	TRBV2	TRBJ2-1	.	TGTGCCAGCAGACCCGAGTGGCTCAATGAGCAGTTCTTC	CASRPEWLNEQFF
TRBD1	16	TRBV24-1	TRBJ2-3	.	TGTGCCACCAGTGATGCCGGGACAGGGAGCACAGATACGCAGTATTTT	CATSDAGTGSTDTQYF